This passage covers 21 T cell receptor beta chains from one sample sequenced in a study of blood T cells in healthy people across ages. Alongside a J-beta primer mix, a sample-barcoded 5' primer served in a second PCR lasting roughly 7 to 11 cycles. TCRdb fed the 5' RACE reads into MiXCR, producing one record per CDR3 protein. Among over 950,000 distinct CDR3 sequences, just over 50% were seen once, and the ten largest hold around a fifth. What was sequenced was blood. Receptors originate from a woman in her sixties or seventies in good health.

In this sample, this clonotype turned up a few times. The V gene is TRBV4-2, the J gene TRBJ2-7, with 9 bases matching TRBD1. The CDR3 extends over 16 amino acids. The trim removed 0 bases at V and 6 bases at J, leaving 9 bases unmatched. The germline V gene encodes CDR1 LGHNA and CDR2 YNFKEQ. This CDR3 reads CASSQDPGQGWSEQYF. CDR3 in DNA: TGTGCCAGCAGCCAAGATCCCGGACAGGGGTGGTCCGAGCAGTACTTC.

The chain employs TRBV20-1 and TRBJ2-4, with 8 bases that match TRBD2. From germline, CDR1 is DFQATT and CDR2 SNEGSKA (reference sequence). The CDR3 spans 18 residues. V lost 5 bases to trimming and J lost 0 bases; unmatched junction nucleotides: 15. The CDR3 bases are TGCAGTGCTCGGGGGACTAGGGGGGGTTATACAGCCAAAAACATTCAGTACTTC. Translated: CSARGTRGGYTAKNIQYF.

V usage is TRBV4-1 and J usage is TRBJ1-2; D is unclear. V was cut by 5 bases and J by 2 bases, with 9 bases left in between. This CDR3 contains 13 residues. Germline V gene sequence: CDR1 MGHRA, CDR2 YSYEKL. The CDR3 sequence is CASSVRSNYGYTF. The CDR3 DNA reads TGCGCCAGCAGCGTTAGGAGCAACTATGGCTACACCTTC.

The V and J genes are TRBV7-8 and TRBJ2-7; the D gene is possibly TRBD1 (6 bases). This CDR3 is 16 amino acids long. V dropped 3 bases and J dropped 2 bases, with 17 bases sitting between them. Germline values: CDR1 SGHVS, CDR2 FQNEAQ. Here the CDR3 reads CASSLGYTGLPYEQYF. The CDR3 nucleotides read TGTGCCAGCAGCTTGGGTTATACAGGGCTTCCCTACGAGCAGTACTTC.

This clonotype came up a few times. The chain couples TRBV19 to TRBJ2-4; D ambiguous. The germline CDR1 and CDR2 sequences are LNHDA and SQIVND (reference sequence). This CDR3 is 13 amino acids long. The V gene lost 0 bases and the J gene lost 9 bases, with 9 bases spanning the gap. CDR3 sequence: CASSIDTESIQYF. The CDR3 DNA follows: TGTGCCAGTAGTATAGATACAGAGTCCATTCAGTACTTC.

The sample holds a few counts of this clonotype. The J gene is TRBJ2-6, the V gene TRBV5-1; D is ambiguous. From germline, CDR1 is SGHRS and CDR2 YFSETQ. CDR3 length: 16 amino acids. The V end lost 0 bases, the J end lost 0 bases, and 7 bases lay between the germline ends. The CDR3 DNA is TGCGCCAGCAGCTTGGATGTGGTCTCTGGGGCCAACGTCCTGACTTTC. As protein: CASSLDVVSGANVLTF.

The sample holds a few counts of this clonotype. This chain uses TRBV2 with TRBJ2-3; a possible D gene is TRBD1 (7 bases). The CDR3 has 16 amino acids. The germline gives CDR1 SNHLY, CDR2 FYNNEI. The ends were cut back, 0 bases at V and 1 base at J, with 11 bases in the middle. The CDR3 loop reads CASSEAGGQGTDTQYF. CDR3 in DNA: TGTGCCAGCAGTGAAGCGGGAGGACAGGGCACAGATACGCAGTATTTT.

The table lists this clonotype with a count of one. This rearrangement joins TRBV28 to TRBJ1-1; a weak D match, TRBD1 (6 bases). There are 18 residues in the CDR3. Between the trimmed V and J ends, which lost 6 bases and 3 bases, there was a span of 26 bases. Germline V gene lookup returns CDR1 MDHEN and CDR2 SYDVKM. The CDR3 reads CASRHHHSPGAHYTEAFF. The CDR3 DNA reads as TGTGCCAGCAGGCACCATCATAGCCCGGGGGCGCATTACACTGAAGCTTTCTTT.

The rearrangement links TRBV6-5 to TRBJ1-1; D possibly corresponds to TRBD1 (5 bases). Germline values: CDR1 MNHEY, CDR2 SVGAGI. The germline V and J ends were trimmed by 8 bases and 1 base, with 11 bases remaining between them. This CDR3 has 13 residues. CDR3 in DNA: TGTGCCAGCGGTCGGGACCGGAACACTGAAGCTTTCTTT. Its translation is CASGRDRNTEAFF.

The rearrangement uses TRBV11-2 and TRBJ2-6; a weak D match, TRBD1 (6 bases). The CDR3 sequence is 17 residues long. CDR1 is SGHAT, CDR2 FQNNGV, per germline. With 7 bases removed from V and 4 bases from J, the gap between germline ends came to 20 bases. Written as DNA, the CDR3 is TGTGCCAGCACAATGAGCAGGGGTTCTACAGGGGCCAACGTCCTGACTTTC. This translates into CASTMSRGSTGANVLTF.

The rearrangement links TRBV5-1 to TRBJ1-1, with TRBD1 as a possible D gene (5 bases). V lost 3 bases and J lost 1, with 13 bases in between. From germline, CDR1 is SGHRS and CDR2 YFSETQ. The CDR3 runs to 15 residues. DNA for the CDR3: TGCGCCAGCAGCTCTCTTCTCGACAGGAACACTGAAGCTTTCTTT. Encoded protein: CASSSLLDRNTEAFF.

This clonotype appeared a few times. The rearrangement links TRBV7-2 to TRBJ1-2; possibly TRBD1 for D (5 bases). The CDR3 contains 15 residues. Germline lookup yields CDR1 SGHTA and CDR2 FQGNSA. V lost 5 bases and J 4 bases, leaving 17 bases between the germline ends. CDR3 coding DNA: TGTGCCAGCAGCCCCGGGGGGGAGCAAATCTATGGCTACACCTTC. It translates to CASSPGGEQIYGYTF.

This clonotype was seen a handful of times. The chain links TRBV28 to TRBJ2-7; unclear D gene. The J call may be faulty, since TRBJ2-5 better matches the DNA end. The CDR3 length is 13 residues. The germline gives CDR1 MDHEN, CDR2 SYDVKM. In nucleotides, the CDR3 is TGTGCCAGCATTAGGCTCCAAGGAGAGACCCAGTACTTC. Translated: CASIRLQGETQYF.

This clonotype was detected many times. The CDR3 loop reads CASSQDSTEFIAGANVLTF. For the CDR3, the DNA is TGTGCCAGCAGCCAAGATTCCACCGAGTTTATAGCCGGGGCCAACGTCCTGACTTTC. The chain uses TRBV3-1 and TRBJ2-6; D call uncertain. The CDR3 length is 19 residues. In germline, CDR1 is LGHDT, CDR2 YNNKEL (reference sequence). The V end lost 0 bases, the J end lost 4 bases, and 19 bases lay between the germline ends.

The V and J genes are TRBV6-1 and TRBJ2-1, with 7 bases fitting TRBD1. V lost 8 bases and J lost 2; bases outside the gene matches: 21. CDR3 length: 19 amino acids. Germline V lookup: CDR1 MNHNS, CDR2 SASEGT. CDR3 nucleotides: TGTGCCAGCCTCGGGACAGAGCAACTTTACTCCACTACCTACAATGAGCAGTTCTTC. Amino acids: CASLGTEQLYSTTYNEQFF.

This clonotype has at least ten counts. The V gene is TRBV5-6, the J gene TRBJ2-7; 11 bases fit TRBD2. This CDR3 has 14 amino acids. V lost 5 bases and J lost 4; bases outside the gene matches: 5. Germline V lookup: CDR1 SGHDT, CDR2 YYEEEE. The CDR3 here is CASSLSSGRYEQYF. CDR3 in DNA: TGTGCCAGCAGTTTGTCTAGCGGGAGGTACGAGCAGTACTTC.

This clonotype was detected only a few times. This sequence joins TRBV27 and TRBJ2-3; 9 nucleotides line up with TRBD2. V trimming: 4 bases; J trimming: 0 bases; junction bases outside the gene matches: 8. Germline V gives CDR1 MNHEY, CDR2 SMNVEV (reference sequence). There are 17 residues in the CDR3. The CDR3 reads CASSSGVAGVSTDTQYF. Here the CDR3 DNA reads TGTGCCAGCAGTTCAGGGGTAGCGGGAGTGAGCACAGATACGCAGTATTTT.

The rearrangement joins TRBV5-1 to TRBJ2-1; TRBD1 matches at 9 bases. V dropped 6 bases and J dropped 6; count of bases not matched to a gene: 13. This CDR3 region has 16 residues. CDR1 is SGHRS and CDR2 is YFSETQ in the germline V gene. The CDR3 here is CASTRARDRVPNEQFF. CDR3 in DNA: TGCGCCAGCACCCGGGCTCGGGACAGGGTTCCCAATGAGCAGTTCTTC.

This clonotype was detected only a few times. The rearrangement links TRBV7-8 to TRBJ2-3; 13 nucleotides agree with TRBD2. The CDR3 is made up of 16 amino acids. Germline values: CDR1 SGHVS, CDR2 FQNEAQ. The trim removed 5 bases at V and 3 bases at J, leaving 5 bases unmatched. The CDR3 region is CASSTSGRAGTDTQYF. The CDR3 nucleotides read TGTGCCAGCAGCACTAGCGGGAGGGCCGGGACAGATACGCAGTATTTT.

This rearrangement joins TRBV7-7 to TRBJ2-1; D call uncertain. Trimming shortened V by 1 base and J by 6 bases, and 7 bases separated the two germline ends. Germline V gene lookup returns CDR1 SSHAT and CDR2 FNYEAQ (reference sequence). The CDR3 totals 13 residues. As DNA, the CDR3 is TGTGCCAGCAGCTTAGGTGGCCCCAATGAGCAGTTCTTC. It is translated as CASSLGGPNEQFF.

V is TRBV28 and J is TRBJ2-7; TRBD2 matches at 8 bases. The CDR3 totals 14 residues. Germline V gene data show CDR1 as MDHEN and CDR2 as SYDVKM. V shed 3 bases and J 4 bases; nucleotides not matched to a gene: 5. The CDR3 sequence is CASSFSGSRYEQYF. CDR3 DNA sequence: TGTGCCAGCAGTTTCAGCGGGAGTCGATACGAGCAGTACTTC.